A selection of T cell receptor beta chains follows, all from one sample in a study of brain metastases from non-small cell lung cancer. Sequencing used immunoSEQ multiplex PCR; TCRdb keeps in-frame clones, though not all of them. The table lists around 1,500 clones, about four fifths of them singletons. The sequencing input was tissue from a brain metastasis. Receptor source: a donor at least 40 years old with non-small cell lung cancer. Each CDR3 is given with its conserved first and last residue. A D gene is named only where the DNA matches it firmly. The size field is filled for only some rows; it gives once, few, many or a size class.

clone size | D gene | J gene | V gene | CDR3 protein
. | TRBD1 | TRBJ1-6 | TRBV27 | CASRPVRPRTSQTGGWPPLHF
once | . | TRBJ1-1 | TRBV9 | CASSAELGVTGTEAFF
once | . | TRBJ2-3 | TRBV2 | CASTRTRSPDTQYF
. | TRBD2 | TRBJ2-3 | TRBV11-3 | CASSFGASGGLSTDTQYF
. | TRBD1 | TRBJ1-2 | TRBV2 | CASIRTGGGYGYTF
. | TRBD1 | TRBJ1-5 | TRBV24-1 | CATSDSRTGGNQPQHF
. | TRBD2 | TRBJ2-1 | TRBV6-1 | CASSESSGGAVGSYNEQFF
. | . | TRBJ2-1 | TRBV18 | CASSPSMVQFNEQFF
once | . | TRBJ1-1 | TRBV15 | CASKSGINTEAFF
once | . | TRBJ1-2 | TRBV5-1 | CASSAEGSGLDGYTF
. | . | TRBJ1-1 | TRBV10-2 | CASSPVLGTEAFF
. | . | TRBJ1-4 | TRBV6-6 | CASTPKVLNEKLFF
. | . | TRBJ1-1 | TRBV6-2/TRBV6-3 | CASSNGQKNTEAFF
. | . | TRBJ2-2 | TRBV5-6 | CASSLVAGVNTGELFF
. | TRBD2 | TRBJ2-5 | TRBV7-6 | CASSLRLAGTETQYF
few | . | TRBJ2-5 | TRBV24-1 | CATSDSTGGVRETQYF
. | . | TRBJ2-1 | TRBV11-2 | CASSLDRRKLEQFF
. | . | TRBJ1-1 | TRBV28 | CASSLSRPQMNTEAFF
. | TRBD1 | TRBJ1-3 | TRBV2 | CASSGGTGGPFSGNTIYF
. | TRBD1 | TRBJ1-1 | TRBV7-9 | CASSSLVSGQGKAEAFF
once | . | TRBJ1-5 | TRBV2 | CASRREVNQPQHF
. | . | TRBJ1-2 | TRBV7-9 | CASSFGNYGYTF
. | TRBD2 | TRBJ2-1 | TRBV19 | CASSIGGSGGPGYNEQFF
. | TRBD2 | TRBJ2-2 | TRBV6-5 | CASNQGGTGELFF
. | TRBD1 | TRBJ1-2 | TRBV6-4 | CASSDTGGRYGYTF
. | . | TRBJ2-7 | TRBV18 | CASSPSLTDYEQYF
. | . | TRBJ2-2 | TRBV2 | CASYRGSELFF
. | TRBD1 | TRBJ2-5 | TRBV15 | CATSRDRGETQYF
. | . | TRBJ2-5 | TRBV5-8 | CASTPRRETQYF
. | TRBD2 | TRBJ2-6 | TRBV3-1/TRBV3-2 | CASSRPMGGAGANVLTF
. | . | TRBJ2-7 | TRBV7-2 | CASSLEPGLHYEQYF
. | . | TRBJ1-1 | TRBV18 | CASSPTLSGIGTEAFF
. | TRBD2 | TRBJ2-1 | TRBV2 | CATPRGLGPFF
. | . | TRBJ1-1 | TRBV7-2 | CASTPFRGQATEAFF
. | TRBD1 | TRBJ2-3 | TRBV19 | CASSRQGLGDTQYF
. | . | TRBJ1-1 | TRBV6-5 | CASSHDRYSNTEAFF
. | TRBD1 | TRBJ1-4 | TRBV5-1 | CASSPRGRGATNEKLFF
once | TRBD1 | TRBJ2-5 | TRBV27 | CASSYRGETQYF
. | . | TRBJ2-1 | TRBV2 | CASGRVRYNEQFF
once | TRBD1 | TRBJ2-1 | TRBV12-5 | CASGLTGKGNEQFF
few | TRBD1 | TRBJ1-2 | TRBV4-1 | CASSPRTGGTRHGYTF
few | . | TRBJ1-5 | TRBV6-5 | CASTTGIAISPSIF
. | . | TRBJ1-4 | TRBV6-1 | CASSEVGATNEKLFF
. | . | TRBJ1-2 | TRBV14 | CASSQSMAGYYGYTF
. | . | TRBJ1-4 | TRBV6-6 | CASRGGLASNEKLFF
few | . | TRBJ1-2 | TRBV5-6 | CASSLGSEAYGYTF
once | TRBD1 | TRBJ1-1 | TRBV10-3 | CAINLGTGSTEAFF
few | . | TRBJ1-5 | TRBV19 | CASSGGDFLGRQPQHF
. | . | TRBJ1-5 | TRBV2 | CASSRTKIASNQPQHF
. | . | TRBJ2-7 | TRBV3-1/TRBV3-2 | CASHPGRPPYEQYF
once | . | TRBJ2-7 | TRBV6-2/TRBV6-3 | CASSYPEYEQYF
. | TRBD1 | TRBJ1-3 | TRBV7-6 | CASSLAPTGEGNTIYF